This TCR beta chain was found in a study of beta chain features in type 1 diabetes. Study outcomes and limitations: Significant though moderate, a shortening of TCRB CDR3s appeared in all four CD4+ subsets of Type 1 diabetes patients.

A CD45RO/CCR7/CD25/CD127/CD95/CD27 panel sorted naive, central memory, regulatory and stem cell-like memory CD4+ cells. Sorting gave populations that all exceeded 95% purity. This clone was detected a few times. Its antigen is undetermined. The isolated RNA, all of it, was reverse transcribed, so expressed TCRB transcripts were what got sequenced. Sequenced by immunoSEQ multiplex PCR; TCRdb stores in-frame clones only, minus some. The sample carries 850,000 to 900,000 clones, 17% recorded once. Trimming took off 5 bases at V and 6 bases at J, with 8 bases between the two ends. Per germline, CDR1 SGHAT and CDR2 FQDESV (reference sequence). CDR3 size: 12 residues.

Sequenced sample: naive CD4+ T cells from blood. This chain connects TRBV11-1 to TRBJ2-1; D unclear. This TCR came from a young woman in good health. Here the CDR3 DNA reads TGTGCCAGCAGCGCCCGGTTCAATGAGCAGTTCTTC. This encodes CASSARFNEQFF.